Listed below are T cell receptor beta chains from one sample, sequenced in a study of control samples from healthy donors and cancer patients. The repertoire was sequenced with immunoSEQ multiplex PCR; TCRdb's copy has only in-frame clones and lacks some. Of 110,000 or so clones in the sample, roughly 85% are singletons; the top ten hold roughly an eighth. Sequencing was done on a sample of blood. These receptors all come from a woman aged 45-65 years in good health. Both conserved end residues are part of each CDR3. D genes are given only for firm matches. Clone size is shown for a subset of rows, as once, few, many or a class of expanded clone.

DNA: TGTGCCAGTAGTGGGACCGGGGGCAATCAGCCCCAGCATTTT
CDR3: CASSGTGGNQPQHF
J: TRBJ1-5
V: TRBV19
size: .
D: .

DNA: TGTGCCAGCAGTAGGTGGAGCTATGGCTACACCTTC
CDR3: CASSRWSYGYTF
J: TRBJ1-2
V: TRBV28
size: .
D: .

DNA: TGTGCCAGCTCATTTGCGGGAGGGCCGGACACCGGGGAGCTGTTTTTT
CDR3: CASSFAGGPDTGELFF
J: TRBJ2-2
V: TRBV18
size: .
D: TRBD2

DNA: TGTGCCAGCAGTTTAGGACGGATGAACACTGAAGCTTTCTTT
CDR3: CASSLGRMNTEAFF
J: TRBJ1-1
V: TRBV27
size: .
D: .

DNA: TGTGCCAGCAGCCAAGATCGTCAGAATTCACCCCTCCACTTT
CDR3: CASSQDRQNSPLHF
J: TRBJ1-6
V: TRBV3-1/TRBV3-2
size: .
D: .

DNA: TGTGCCAGCAGCTCCCCCTGGGGCGGGGCTCATTACGAGCAGTACTTC
CDR3: CASSSPWGGAHYEQYF
J: TRBJ2-7
V: TRBV7-2
size: .
D: .

DNA: TGTGCCAGCAGCTTAAACAGGGCCTCGGGGAATGAGCAGTTCTTC
CDR3: CASSLNRASGNEQFF
J: TRBJ2-1
V: TRBV7-2
size: .
D: .

DNA: TGTGCCAGCAGCTTAAGGACGTATCTGGACCTTCACGAAAAACTGTTTTTT
CDR3: CASSLRTYLDLHEKLFF
J: TRBJ1-4
V: TRBV7-6
size: .
D: .

DNA: TGTGCCAGCAGCCAAGTAGCGGGAGGGCCGCTTGAGCAGTACTTC
CDR3: CASSQVAGGPLEQYF
J: TRBJ2-7
V: TRBV14
size: few
D: TRBD2

DNA: TGTGCCAGCAGCTTGGGACTCCGACGGGAGCAGTTCTTC
CDR3: CASSLGLRREQFF
J: TRBJ2-1
V: TRBV7-2
size: .
D: .

DNA: TGTGCCACCGTGCGGGGGGCGGGAGAGACCCAGTACTTC
CDR3: CATVRGAGETQYF
J: TRBJ2-5
V: TRBV28
size: .
D: TRBD2

DNA: TGTGCCAGCAGCCCTGATCCTGCCGGATTTTCACCCCTCCACTTT
CDR3: CASSPDPAGFSPLHF
J: TRBJ1-6
V: TRBV14
size: few
D: .